One T cell receptor (beta chain) is described in this entry. The data originate from a study of blood T cell repertoires in COVID-19. Study summary: There were acute and convalescent COVID-19 samples, and they came from the United States, Italy and Spain. T cells, B-cell-depleted T cells, or PBMCs provided the cDNA or gDNA that served as material.

Original processing methods: Cell counts per sample came from amplifying reference gene primers. Sequencing used immunoSEQ multiplex PCR; TCRdb keeps in-frame clones, though not all of them. That table gives V, J and clone size, and the DNA gave D and trimming. The sample lists about 160,000 clones, 85% occurring once. The CDR3 totals 14 residues. The germline V and J ends were trimmed by 2 bases and 3 bases, with 8 bases remaining between them. Germline CDR1 reads MRHNA; CDR2 reads SNTAGT. This TCR derives from a human donor with acute or convalescent COVID-19. The donor label of this sample is uncertain. Source material: peripheral blood. This sequence joins TRBV6-4 and TRBJ1-5; a possible D gene is TRBD1 (6 bases). The CDR3 loop is CASSDDRHNQPQHF. Here the CDR3 DNA reads TGTGCCAGCAGTGACGACAGGCACAATCAGCCCCAGCATTTT.